The 26 T cell receptor beta chains reported below all come from one sample, sequenced in a study of blood T cell repertoires in COVID-19 (dated by TCRdb to 2019 to 2021). Library preparation employed the immunoSEQ multiplex PCR assay. TCRdb re-hosts the immuneACCESS table, in-frame sequences only. Its copies lack some clones; in the studies checked, an unresolved V gene accounts for under half of them, and the cause for the rest is not known. This sample comprises around 24,000 clones, around 91% of them detected only once. The ten largest make up 1.5% to 2% of the sample. Material for sequencing was peripheral blood. These receptors all come from a woman aged 55 to 70 with active COVID-19.

This chain connects TRBV11-2 to TRBJ2-4, with 9 bases aligning to TRBD2. Germline V gene lookup returns CDR1 SGHAT and CDR2 FQNNGV. This CDR3 comprises 15 residues. With V trimmed by 5 bases and J by 8 bases, 10 bases remained unmatched. The CDR3, as DNA: TGTGCCAGCAGCCAGGGGGGACTAGCCCCATACATTCAGTACTTC. Its translation: CASSQGGLAPYIQYF. Using reference TRBV11-2 and TRBJ2-4 for the parts outside the CDR3, the full variable domain is EAGVAQSPRYKIIEKRQSVAFWCNPISGHATLYWYQQILGQGPKLLIQFQNNGVVDDSQLPKDRFSAERLKGVDSTLKIQPAKLEDSAVYLCASSQGGLAPYIQYFGAGTRLSVL.

This chain joins TRBV5-8 and TRBJ2-4; 9 positions agree with TRBD2. V shed 1 base, J shed 15 bases, and the junction held 5 bases outside the gene matches. From germline, CDR1 is SGHTS and CDR2 YDEGEE. The CDR3 covers 12 residues. In DNA form, the CDR3 reads TGTGCCAGCAGCTTGAAGGGACTAGCCACGTACTTC. It codes for CASSLKGLATYF.

The rearrangement uses TRBV7-2 and TRBJ1-2, with D maybe TRBD1 (6 bases). Per the germline V gene, CDR1 is SGHTA and CDR2 is FQGNSA. CDR3 size: 14 residues. Deletions cut 5 bases from V and 8 bases from J, with 18 bases between. The CDR3 DNA reads TGTGCCAGCAGCCCATCGGGGGGCGCGGAGGGCTACACCTTC. This encodes CASSPSGGAEGYTF.

The rearrangement joins TRBV18 to TRBJ1-5; D unclear. Germline CDR1 reads KGHSH; CDR2 reads LQKENI. The CDR3 has 13 residues. The V and J ends lost 3 bases and 5 bases respectively, with 8 bases between them. The CDR3 spells CASSPGSDQPQHF. The DNA for the CDR3 is TGTGCCAGCTCACCGGGGAGTGATCAGCCCCAGCATTTT.

The chain has TRBV4-1 and TRBJ2-7; 8 bases line up with TRBD1. The CDR3 length is 16 residues. Germline V gene data show CDR1 as MGHRA and CDR2 as YSYEKL. Trimming took 0 bases from V and 3 from J; bases not matched to a gene: 7. The CDR3 spells CASSQDPLGQGYEQYF. CDR3 DNA: TGCGCCAGCAGCCAAGATCCCCTTGGACAGGGCTACGAGCAGTACTTC.

The chain combines TRBV27 with TRBJ2-3; no clear D gene. This CDR3 region has 13 residues. V lost 1 base and J 3 bases, leaving 5 bases between the germline ends. Per the germline V gene, CDR1 is MNHEY and CDR2 is SMNVEV (reference sequence). The DNA for the CDR3 is TGTGCCAGCAGTTTATTTATGACAGATACGCAGTATTTT. Translation gives CASSLFMTDTQYF.

The V and J genes are TRBV7-9 and TRBJ2-5; the match to TRBD1 covers 9 bases. Losses at the gene ends were 6 bases for V and 0 bases for J; bases not matched to a gene: 5. Germline CDR1 and CDR2: SEHNR and FQNEAQ (reference sequence). The CDR3 runs to 15 residues. The CDR3 here is CASSWGQGNQETQYF. CDR3 nucleotides: TGTGCCAGCAGTTGGGGACAGGGCAACCAAGAGACCCAGTACTTC. The full variable domain, in which reference TRBV7-9 and TRBJ2-5 provide the parts outside the CDR3, is DTGVSQNPRHKITKRGQNVTFRCDPISEHNRLYWYRQTLGQGPEFLTYFQNEAQLEKSRLLSDRFSAERPKGSFSTLEIQRTEQGDSAMYLCASSWGQGNQETQYFGPGTRLLVL.

This clone was counted once. This chain's CDR3 is CASSYGTSEQYF. The CDR3 region has the DNA TGTGCCAGCAGTTACGGTACTAGCGAGCAGTACTTC. The rearrangement joins TRBV6-6 to TRBJ2-7; tentatively, D is TRBD2 (5 bases). Germline V CDR1 and CDR2: MNHNY, SVGAGI (reference sequence). CDR3 length equals 12 residues. With 2 bases removed from V and 6 bases from J, the gap between germline ends came to 8 bases.

The chain employs TRBV29-1 and TRBJ2-3; unclear D gene. In germline, CDR1 is SQVTM, CDR2 ANQGSEA. The CDR3 is 12 residues long. The V end was cut by 3 bases, the J end by 10 bases, with 14 bases between. The CDR3 protein is CSVEEQFGAQYF. CDR3 in DNA: TGCAGCGTTGAGGAACAGTTTGGCGCGCAGTATTTT.

DNA of the CDR3: TGTGCCAGCAGGGGCCTCGCAGATACGCAGTATTTT. Protein sequence: CASRGLADTQYF. The chain has TRBV9 and TRBJ2-3; D is undetermined. V was trimmed by 5 bases and J by 4 bases, leaving 8 bases between them. This CDR3 has 12 amino acids. Per the germline V gene, CDR1 is SGDLS and CDR2 is YYNGEE.

This clone was recorded once. The chain couples TRBV6-4 to TRBJ2-7; 7 nucleotides align to TRBD2. Losses at the gene ends were 6 bases for V and 2 bases for J; bases not matched to a gene: 4. Germline V lookup: CDR1 MRHNA, CDR2 SNTAGT. The CDR3 spans 13 residues. The CDR3 here is CASSGGLTYEQYF. CDR3 DNA: TGTGCCAGCAGCGGGGGACTAACCTACGAGCAGTACTTC.

V is TRBV5-6 and J is TRBJ2-7, with a tentative D call TRBD1 (5 bases). Germline CDR1 SGHDT, CDR2 YYEEEE. This CDR3 is built from 14 residues. Trimming left V 2 bases short and J 3 bases short, with 12 bases between. The CDR3 sequence is CASSFMGHLYEQYF. The CDR3 DNA is TGTGCCAGCAGCTTTATGGGGCACCTCTACGAGCAGTACTTC.

V gene TRBV4-1 combines with J gene TRBJ2-1; TRBD2 might be the D (5 bases). The CDR3 consists of 15 residues. Germline values: CDR1 MGHRA, CDR2 YSYEKL. V was cut by 3 bases and J by 2 bases, with 11 bases left in between. Here the CDR3 reads CASSQQTGTYNEQFF. The CDR3 bases are TGCGCCAGCAGCCAGCAAACGGGAACCTACAATGAGCAGTTCTTC.

The V call is TRBV9, the J call TRBJ1-2; tentative D call: TRBD1 (5 bases). CDR1 is SGDLS, CDR2 YYNGEE, per germline. The V end lost 4 bases, the J end lost 9 bases, and 13 bases lay between the germline ends. This CDR3 region has 12 residues. This CDR3 reads CASSPSGDSYTF. The CDR3 region has the DNA TGTGCCAGCAGCCCCTCGGGGGATAGCTACACCTTC.

The V call is TRBV27, the J call TRBJ2-2, with TRBD2 identical over 9 bases. This CDR3 contains 15 residues. The V segment lost 7 bases and the J segment 7 bases; nucleotides outside the gene matches: 10. Germline V gene sequence: CDR1 MNHEY, CDR2 SMNVEV (reference sequence). The DNA for the CDR3 is TGTGCCAGCACCGGGTTAGCGGGAGTGGGCGGGGAGCTGTTTTTT. This sequence encodes CASTGLAGVGGELFF.

In this sample, this clone turned up a few times. The genes are TRBV4-1 and TRBJ2-3; tentative D call: TRBD2 (6 bases). CDR3 length equals 18 residues. Trimming left V 4 bases short and J 1 base short, with 21 bases between. CDR1 is MGHRA and CDR2 is YSYEKL in the germline V gene. The chain's CDR3 is CASSPHMWTKLGTDTQYF. In DNA form, the CDR3 reads TGCGCCAGCAGCCCTCACATGTGGACTAAGCTTGGCACAGATACGCAGTATTTT.

The chain uses TRBV5-4 and TRBJ2-5, with D uncertain. Germline V gene data show CDR1 as SGHNT and CDR2 as YYREEE (reference sequence). V was shortened by 4 bases and J by 2 bases, with 18 bases between the two germline ends. The CDR3 is 16 residues long. CDR3 nucleotide sequence: TGTGCCAGCAGCACACCTCAACGGGTTGGACAAGAGACCCAGTACTTC. Translated: CASSTPQRVGQETQYF.

The chain recombines TRBV6-4 with TRBJ2-5, with a weak D call TRBD2 (5 bases). CDR3 size: 14 residues. The germline gives CDR1 MRHNA, CDR2 SNTAGT. Trimming pared 2 bases from V and 3 bases from J, leaving 10 bases between. CDR3 nucleotides: TGTGCCAGCAGTGACCGTCGAGGGAAAGAGACCCAGTACTTC. This translates into CASSDRRGKETQYF.

This clone turned up a few times. Other DNA variants within this sample encode the same CDR3. The V and J genes are TRBV11-2 and TRBJ1-1, with 8 bases identical to TRBD1. The V gene's germline CDR1 is SGHAT and CDR2 FQNNGV. This CDR3 region has 13 residues. V dropped 5 bases and J dropped 3; count of bases not matched to a gene: 2. The CDR3 loop is CASSLDRDTEAFF. The DNA of the CDR3 is TGTGCCAGCAGCCTGGACAGGGACACTGAAGCTTTCTTT.

The V and J genes are TRBV6-5 and TRBJ2-3; D call uncertain. Trimming cost V 4 bases and J 0 bases, with 8 bases left between them. This CDR3 contains 14 residues. Germline-derived CDR1 and CDR2 are MNHEY and SVGAGI. CDR3 region: CASSSSFSTDTQYF. CDR3 nucleotide sequence: TGTGCCAGCAGTTCGTCCTTTAGCACAGATACGCAGTATTTT.

The rearrangement uses TRBV18 and TRBJ1-2, with 8 bases that match TRBD1. V gave up 0 bases and J gave up 0 bases; unmatched junction bases: 12. Germline V lookup: CDR1 KGHSH, CDR2 LQKENI. The CDR3 has 19 residues. The DNA for the CDR3 is TGTGCCAGCTCACCACCTCTGGACAGGGTCTTTACCACTAACTATGGCTACACCTTC. Its protein is CASSPPLDRVFTTNYGYTF.

This sequence joins TRBV28 and TRBJ1-5, with D tentatively TRBD1 (6 bases). The germline V gene has CDR1 MDHEN and CDR2 SYDVKM. This CDR3 contains 18 residues. Trimming left V 8 bases short and J 5 bases short, with 28 bases between. The CDR3 spells CASESGGAPLLNYQPQHF. The DNA for the CDR3 is TGTGCCAGCGAGTCGGGGGGGGCGCCCCTATTAAATTATCAGCCCCAGCATTTT.

The chain is built from TRBV4-1 and TRBJ2-7, with no clear D. The germline V gene has CDR1 MGHRA and CDR2 YSYEKL. The ends were cut back, 3 bases at V and 10 bases at J, with 10 bases in the middle. The CDR3 contains 11 residues. The CDR3 spells CASSHNEVQYF. The CDR3 DNA is TGCGCCAGCAGCCATAACGAGGTACAGTACTTC.

In its sample, this clone was seen once. The V call is TRBV6-1, the J call TRBJ1-5, with D tentatively TRBD1 (5 bases). Germline-derived CDR1 and CDR2 are MNHNS and SASEGT. This CDR3 has 15 residues. V dropped 2 bases and J dropped 7 bases, with 15 bases sitting between them. Written as DNA, the CDR3 is TGTGCCAGCAGTGAACTCAGGGCCGCCCTCCAGCCCCAGCATTTT. It encodes CASSELRAALQPQHF.

The rearrangement links TRBV7-2 to TRBJ1-5; a possible D gene is TRBD1 (5 bases). V dropped 6 bases and J dropped 6 bases, with 12 bases sitting between them. Per the germline V gene, CDR1 is SGHTA and CDR2 is FQGNSA. CDR3 length equals 13 residues. CDR3 DNA sequence: TGTGCCAGCAGGAGGGACTCAGGTCAGCCCCAGCATTTT. This sequence encodes CASRRDSGQPQHF.

V usage is TRBV19 and J usage is TRBJ1-3; the match to TRBD1 covers 8 bases. The CDR3 length is 18 residues. V gave up 8 bases and J gave up 4 bases; unmatched junction bases: 19. In germline, CDR1 is LNHDA, CDR2 SQIVND (reference sequence). The CDR3 protein is CASGTYADRASKGNTIYF. The CDR3 DNA reads as TGTGCCAGTGGGACATACGCGGACAGGGCTTCGAAAGGAAACACCATATATTTT.